A single sample is the source of the 23 T cell receptor beta chains below, sequenced in a study of blood T cell repertoires in COVID-19. Profiling relied on immunoSEQ multiplex PCR, and the TCRdb table lists in-frame clones only, not all of them. Among under 250,000 clones listed, 88% were seen once. The sample was PBMCs or T cells enriched from blood (not recorded which). All receptors come from a woman aged 40 to 49 who had been exposed to COVID-19.

The chain links TRBV18 to TRBJ1-1; D is undetermined. Germline CDR1 KGHSH, CDR2 LQKENI. The V end lost 7 bases, the J end lost 7 bases, and 16 bases lay between the germline ends. This CDR3 region has 13 residues. The CDR3 reads CASCFSRENEAFF. The CDR3 DNA reads TGTGCCAGCTGCTTCTCGAGGGAGAATGAAGCTTTCTTT.

Only one count was recorded for this clone. The J gene is TRBJ2-6, the V gene TRBV5-8, with a weak D call TRBD2 (6 bases). The CDR3 consists of 17 residues. Trimming removed 2 bases from V and 0 bases from J, with 12 bases in between. Per the germline V gene, CDR1 is SGHTS and CDR2 is YDEGEE. CDR3 region: CASSFGRDFSGANVLTF. CDR3 nucleotide sequence: TGTGCCAGCAGCTTCGGCAGGGACTTCTCTGGGGCCAACGTCCTGACTTTC.

This clone was found once. The genes are TRBV5-5 and TRBJ1-2; no reliable D call. Germline values: CDR1 SGHKS, CDR2 YYEKEE (reference sequence). The germline V and J ends were trimmed by 0 bases and 7 bases, with 4 bases remaining between them. This CDR3 contains 11 residues. The CDR3 DNA reads as TGTGCCAGCAGCTTGGTGGCTGGCTACACCTTC. This codes for CASSLVAGYTF.

The chain uses TRBV28 and TRBJ1-4; D may be TRBD1 (6 bases). Germline V lookup: CDR1 MDHEN, CDR2 SYDVKM. The CDR3 covers 14 residues. Trimming left V 11 bases short and J 0 bases short, with 13 bases between. CDR3 protein: CAVGASATNEKLFF. The DNA for the CDR3 is TGTGCCGTGGGGGCGAGTGCAACTAATGAAAAACTGTTTTTT.

The V call is TRBV18, the J call TRBJ1-1; D remains ambiguous. The germline V and J ends were trimmed by 3 bases and 3 bases, with 2 bases remaining between them. This CDR3 contains 11 residues. In germline, CDR1 is KGHSH, CDR2 LQKENI. The DNA of the CDR3 is TGTGCCAGCTCACCCGACACTGAAGCTTTCTTT. It translates to CASSPDTEAFF.

The chain uses TRBV5-4 and TRBJ1-1; tentative D call: TRBD1 (5 bases). Trimming pared 4 bases from V and 3 bases from J, leaving 16 bases between. The CDR3 has 15 residues. CDR1 and CDR2 (germline): SGHNT, YYREEE (reference sequence). The DNA for the CDR3 is TGTGCCAGCAGCCCTGACAGCTATGGGTACACTGAAGCTTTCTTT. This sequence encodes CASSPDSYGYTEAFF.

V is TRBV27 and J is TRBJ1-6; D is unresolved. With 1 base removed from V and 9 bases from J, the gap between germline ends came to 7 bases. The CDR3 runs to 13 residues. Germline-derived CDR1 and CDR2 are MNHEY and SMNVEV (reference sequence). In DNA, the CDR3 is TGTGCCAGCAGTTTATTGGGCTCTTCACCCCTCCACTTT. Translating it yields CASSLLGSSPLHF.

This chain connects TRBV3-1 (or the pseudogene TRBV3-2) to TRBJ2-7; D possibly corresponds to TRBD2 (6 bases). Trimming stripped 5 bases from V and 0 bases from J, with 11 bases between. The germline CDR1 and CDR2 sequences are LGHDT and YNNKEL (reference sequence). CDR3 length equals 14 residues. The CDR3 reads CASSSRGISYEQYF. CDR3 sequence (DNA): TGTGCCAGCAGCAGTCGGGGGATCTCCTACGAGCAGTACTTC.

This chain's CDR3 is CSASSSESTDTQYF. The CDR3 DNA sequence: TGCAGTGCTAGTTCTAGCGAGAGCACAGATACGCAGTATTTT. The chain links TRBV20-1 to TRBJ2-3, with D maybe TRBD2 (6 bases). Trimming took off 3 bases at V and 0 bases at J, with 10 bases between the two ends. Germline V CDR1 and CDR2: DFQATT, SNEGSKA (reference sequence). CDR3 length: 14 amino acids.

This clone was observed once. J is TRBJ1-3 and V is TRBV20-1; TRBD1 is a possible D gene (6 bases). The CDR3 spans 11 residues. Germline CDR1 DFQATT, CDR2 SNEGSKA (reference sequence). The V end was cut by 6 bases, the J end by 11 bases, with 14 bases between. CDR3 coding DNA: TGCAGTGCCCTAAGGGGGGGGGCCATATATTTT. This codes for CSALRGGAIYF.

This clone was observed a single time. The chain carries TRBV5-4 and TRBJ1-2, with 7 bases that match TRBD1. Germline loops: CDR1 SGHNT, CDR2 YYREEE (reference sequence). Trimming removed 3 bases from V and 6 bases from J; junction bases left unmatched: 8. The CDR3 runs 14 residues. The CDR3 is CASSSNTGEHGYTF. As DNA, the CDR3 is TGTGCCAGCAGCTCCAATACAGGGGAGCATGGCTACACCTTC. The full variable domain, rest sourced from reference TRBV5-4 and TRBJ1-2, is ETGVTQSPTHLIKTRGQQVTLRCSSQSGHNTVSWYQQALGQGPQFIFQYYREEENGRGNFPPRFSGLQFPNYSSELNVNALELDDSALYLCASSSNTGEHGYTFGSGTRLTVV.

J is TRBJ1-5 and V is TRBV24-1, with 9 bases lining up with TRBD1. V shed 9 bases and J 2 bases; nucleotides not matched to a gene: 7. The CDR3 is 15 amino acids. The V gene's germline CDR1 is KGHDR and CDR2 SFDVKD. CDR3 sequence: CATQTGGEGNQPQHF. The CDR3 nucleotides are TGTGCCACCCAAACAGGGGGCGAGGGCAATCAGCCCCAGCATTTT.

The chain is built from TRBV4-2 and TRBJ2-1; 7 nucleotides line up with TRBD2. This CDR3 contains 16 residues. The germline V gene has CDR1 LGHNA and CDR2 YNFKEQ. Trimming removed 6 bases from V and 8 bases from J; junction bases left unmatched: 16. CDR3 in amino acids: CASRQIGDYHSDEQFF. As DNA, the CDR3 is TGTGCCAGCAGACAAATAGGGGACTACCACTCGGATGAGCAGTTCTTC.

The table lists this clone with a count of one. V gene TRBV19 combines with J gene TRBJ1-4, with a possible D match to TRBD1 (5 bases). Trimming removed 7 bases at V and 8 bases at J, with 14 bases between. CDR1 is LNHDA and CDR2 is SQIVND in the germline V gene (reference sequence). CDR3 length: 13 residues. CDR3 nucleotide sequence: TGTGCCAGTACCCAACTTAGGGGAGAAAAACTGTTTTTT. It is translated as CASTQLRGEKLFF.

This clone occurred once. The genes are TRBV7-2 and TRBJ2-3; D might be TRBD1 (5 bases). Germline V gene sequence: CDR1 SGHTA, CDR2 FQGNSA. V shed 2 bases and J shed 6 bases, with 18 bases lying between them. The CDR3 has 16 residues. DNA of the CDR3: TGTGCCAGCAGCTTAAATGGAAAAGGGGTATGGGATACGCAGTATTTT. Amino acid sequence: CASSLNGKGVWDTQYF.

In the case of this clone: At one end, the junction sequence differs from germline, possibly due to a read error. This rearrangement joins TRBV5-1 to TRBJ1-1; unclear D gene. The germline V gene has CDR1 SGHRS and CDR2 YFSETQ. This CDR3 comprises 12 residues. CDR3 sequence reads: CASSSPDTEAFF. DNA for the CDR3: TGTGCCAGCAGCTCCCCAGACACTGAAGCTTTCTTT.

The V call is TRBV27, the J call TRBJ1-5, with D possibly matching TRBD1 (6 bases). The CDR3 has 15 residues. Between the trimmed V and J ends, which lost 5 bases and 0 bases, there was a span of 11 bases. The germline V gene encodes CDR1 MNHEY and CDR2 SMNVEV (reference sequence). The DNA of the CDR3 is TGTGCCAGCAGTGTCAGGGGTTATAGCAATCAGCCCCAGCATTTT. It codes for CASSVRGYSNQPQHF.

V usage is TRBV5-1 and J usage is TRBJ2-3; 11 positions match TRBD2. CDR1 is SGHRS, CDR2 YFSETQ, per germline. The CDR3 sequence is 16 residues long. V was clipped by 4 bases and J by 0 bases; unmatched bases: 4. Here the CDR3 DNA reads TGCGCCAGCAGCCCCCGACTAGCGGGGAGCACAGATACGCAGTATTTT. Encoded protein: CASSPRLAGSTDTQYF.

This rearrangement joins TRBV28 to TRBJ2-7; possibly TRBD1 for D (6 bases). The germline V gene has CDR1 MDHEN and CDR2 SYDVKM. CDR3 length equals 13 residues. Trimming stripped 7 bases from V and 3 bases from J, with 13 bases between. The CDR3 sequence: CASNPGHLYEQYF. CDR3 nucleotides: TGTGCCAGCAATCCGGGACACCTCTACGAGCAGTACTTC.

The chain joins TRBV6-2 or TRBV6-3 to TRBJ2-5; 14 positions agree with TRBD2. From germline, CDR1 is MNHEY and CDR2 SVGEGT. Germline trimming cut 3 bases from V and 5 bases from J; bases unmatched to any gene: 5. This CDR3 spans 16 amino acids. The CDR3 region has the DNA TGTGCCAGCAGTTATTTTCGGACTAGCGGGAGGGAGACCCAGTACTTC. It translates to CASSYFRTSGRETQYF.

The chain recombines TRBV3-1 (or the pseudogene TRBV3-2) with TRBJ2-2; the match to TRBD1 covers 8 bases. The CDR3 runs 13 residues. CDR1 and CDR2 from the germline V gene are LGHDT and YNNKEL (reference sequence). V shed 6 bases and J 10 bases; nucleotides not matched to a gene: 7. The CDR3 DNA is TGTGCCAGCAGGTGGACAGGGCGGTCGGAGCTGTTTTTT. This translates into CASRWTGRSELFF.

CDR3 sequence reads: CASSLEGVETQYF. In DNA form, the CDR3 reads TGTGCCAGCAGTTTGGAGGGAGTAGAGACCCAGTACTTC. This chain links TRBV12-3 or TRBV12-4 with TRBJ2-5; a possible D gene is TRBD2 (6 bases). The CDR3 covers 13 residues. Trimming removed 3 bases from V and 4 bases from J, with 9 bases in between.

About this clone itself: Compared with germline, one end of the junction differs, possibly owing to a read error. CDR3 residues: CASSLDGGATDRYGYTF. In DNA form, the CDR3 reads TGTGCCAGCAGCTTGGATGGGGGGGCGACGGATCGGTATGGCTACACCTTC. This chain joins TRBV5-1 and TRBJ1-2, with a weak D call TRBD1 (6 bases). This CDR3 comprises 17 residues. Germline CDR1 SGHRS, CDR2 YFSETQ. The complete variable domain, with remaining parts taken from reference TRBV5-1 and TRBJ1-2, reads KAGVTQTPRYLIKTRGQQVTLSCSPISGHRSVSWYQQTPGQGLQFLFEYFSETQRNKGNFPGRFSGRQFSNSRSEMNVSTLELGDSALYLCASSLDGGATDRYGYTFGSGTRLTVV.